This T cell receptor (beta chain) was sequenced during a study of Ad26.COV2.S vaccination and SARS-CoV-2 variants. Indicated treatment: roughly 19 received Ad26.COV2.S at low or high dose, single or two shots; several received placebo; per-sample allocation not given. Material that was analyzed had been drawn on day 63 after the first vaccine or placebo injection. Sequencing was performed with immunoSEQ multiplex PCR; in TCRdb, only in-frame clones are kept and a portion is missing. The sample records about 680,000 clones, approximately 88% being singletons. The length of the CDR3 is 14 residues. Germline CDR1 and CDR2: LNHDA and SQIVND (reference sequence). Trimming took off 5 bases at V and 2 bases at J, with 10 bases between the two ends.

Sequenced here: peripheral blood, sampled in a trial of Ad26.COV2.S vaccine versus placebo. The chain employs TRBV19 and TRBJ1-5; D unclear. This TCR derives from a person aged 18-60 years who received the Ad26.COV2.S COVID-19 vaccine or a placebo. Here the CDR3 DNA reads TGTGCCAGTAGTTACGGGAGGGGCAATCAGCCCCAGCATTTT. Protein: CASSYGRGNQPQHF. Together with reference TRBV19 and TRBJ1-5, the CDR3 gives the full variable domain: DGGITQSPKYLFRKEGQNVTLSCEQNLNHDAMYWYRQDPGQGLRLIYYSQIVNDFQKGDIAEGYSVSREKKESFPLTVTSAQKNPTAFYLCASSYGRGNQPQHFGDGTRLSIL.